A selection of T cell receptor beta chains follows, all from one sample in a study of T cell clones after liver transplantation. The assay was immunoSEQ multiplex PCR, and TCRdb's table has in-frame clones only and misses some. The sample yields about 70,000 clones, under 90% seen once. Sequences were derived from CD4+ T cells from blood, sampled 12 months after liver transplant. Every receptor here comes from a human patient who received a liver transplant. Some T cells may be supplied by the graft donor. Each CDR3 is given with its conserved first and last residue. A D gene is named only where the DNA matches it firmly. Not every row has a clone size; where given, it reads once, few, many or a size class.

V gene: TRBV28; J gene: TRBJ1-3; clone size: few; D gene: TRBD1; CDR3 protein: CASSPGTGKAGNTIYF; CDR3 DNA: TGTGCCAGCAGTCCCGGGACAGGGAAGGCTGGAAACACCATATATTTT
V gene: TRBV29-1; J gene: TRBJ1-3; clone size: -; D gene: -; CDR3 protein: CSVTPIGGAGNTIYF; CDR3 DNA: TGCAGCGTTACCCCAATCGGAGGGGCTGGAAACACCATATATTTT
V gene: TRBV5-1; J gene: TRBJ2-3; clone size: -; D gene: -; CDR3 protein: CASSLEASLGTDTQYF; CDR3 DNA: TGCGCCAGCAGCTTGGAGGCCAGCCTCGGCACAGATACGCAGTATTTT
V gene: TRBV27; J gene: TRBJ2-4; clone size: -; D gene: -; CDR3 protein: CASSLGHTNIQYF; CDR3 DNA: TGTGCCAGCAGTTTAGGTCATACAAACATTCAGTACTTC
V gene: TRBV28; J gene: TRBJ1-2; clone size: -; D gene: -; CDR3 protein: CASSLSRVSFGYTF; CDR3 DNA: TGTGCCAGCAGTTTATCCAGGGTGTCGTTTGGCTACACCTTC
V gene: TRBV7-9; J gene: TRBJ2-5; clone size: -; D gene: -; CDR3 protein: CASMGGWGEETQYF; CDR3 DNA: TGTGCCAGCATGGGGGGTTGGGGCGAAGAGACCCAGTACTTC
V gene: TRBV6-6; J gene: TRBJ2-7; clone size: -; D gene: TRBD2; CDR3 protein: CASSYSTGGFGEQYF; CDR3 DNA: TGTGCCAGCAGTTACTCGACGGGAGGGTTTGGAGAGCAGTACTTC
V gene: TRBV5-1; J gene: TRBJ1-4; clone size: -; D gene: -; CDR3 protein: CASSLDATNEKLFF; CDR3 DNA: TGCGCCAGCAGCTTGGACGCAACTAATGAAAAACTGTTTTTT
V gene: TRBV4-3; J gene: TRBJ1-2; clone size: -; D gene: TRBD1; CDR3 protein: CASSPHPQRQGVAGYTF; CDR3 DNA: TGCGCCAGCAGCCCTCATCCCCAGCGACAGGGAGTTGCTGGCTACACCTTC
V gene: TRBV28; J gene: TRBJ1-2; clone size: -; D gene: -; CDR3 protein: CASTPAGTAAYGYTF; CDR3 DNA: TGTGCCAGCACCCCTGCCGGGACGGCTGCCTATGGCTACACCTTC
V gene: TRBV2; J gene: TRBJ1-4; clone size: -; D gene: -; CDR3 protein: CASSRAPTWEKLFF; CDR3 DNA: TGTGCCAGCAGCAGGGCCCCAACGTGGGAAAAACTGTTTTTT
V gene: TRBV2; J gene: TRBJ1-5; clone size: -; D gene: -; CDR3 protein: CASLGQGGYQPQHF; CDR3 DNA: TGTGCCAGCCTCGGGCAGGGAGGGTATCAGCCCCAGCATTTT
V gene: TRBV27; J gene: TRBJ1-4; clone size: -; D gene: -; CDR3 protein: CASSLIGGTTNEKLFF; CDR3 DNA: TGTGCCAGCAGTTTAATCGGGGGTACAACTAATGAAAAACTGTTTTTT
V gene: TRBV25-1; J gene: TRBJ1-1; clone size: few; D gene: -; CDR3 protein: CASSDPVGGNTEAFF; CDR3 DNA: TGTGCCAGCAGTGATCCCGTGGGAGGGAACACTGAAGCTTTCTTT
V gene: TRBV18; J gene: TRBJ1-1; clone size: -; D gene: -; CDR3 protein: CASSPLWRGGTEAFF; CDR3 DNA: TGTGCCAGCTCACCACTATGGAGGGGAGGCACTGAAGCTTTCTTT
V gene: TRBV7-6; J gene: TRBJ2-2; clone size: -; D gene: TRBD2; CDR3 protein: CASSFTSGSTGELFF; CDR3 DNA: TGTGCCAGCAGCTTTACTAGCGGAAGCACCGGGGAGCTGTTTTTT
V gene: TRBV15; J gene: TRBJ1-1; clone size: few; D gene: -; CDR3 protein: CATSRSRARAFF; CDR3 DNA: TGTGCCACCAGCAGATCTCGGGCAAGAGCTTTCTTT
V gene: TRBV7-3; J gene: TRBJ2-7; clone size: -; D gene: TRBD2; CDR3 protein: CASSPSGTSSYEQYF; CDR3 DNA: TGTGCCAGCAGCCCAAGCGGGACCTCCTCCTACGAGCAGTACTTC
V gene: TRBV7-9; J gene: TRBJ1-3; clone size: -; D gene: TRBD1; CDR3 protein: CASSLGTGGHGNTIYF; CDR3 DNA: TGTGCCAGCAGCTTAGGGACAGGGGGTCATGGAAACACCATATATTTT
V gene: TRBV7-2; J gene: TRBJ2-4; clone size: -; D gene: -; CDR3 protein: CASSFHFGAKNIQYF; CDR3 DNA: TGTGCCAGCAGCTTCCACTTTGGGGCCAAAAACATTCAGTACTTC
V gene: TRBV28; J gene: TRBJ2-6; clone size: -; D gene: -; CDR3 protein: CASSPGNSGANVLTF; CDR3 DNA: TGTGCCAGCAGTCCAGGGAACTCTGGGGCCAACGTCCTGACTTTC
V gene: TRBV6-6; J gene: TRBJ2-5; clone size: -; D gene: -; CDR3 protein: CASSYSGTYEETQYF; CDR3 DNA: TGTGCCAGCAGTTATTCCGGGACCTACGAAGAGACCCAGTACTTC
V gene: TRBV7-9; J gene: TRBJ1-2; clone size: -; D gene: -; CDR3 protein: CASSLGGSFYGYTF; CDR3 DNA: TGTGCCAGCAGCTTAGGGGGCAGCTTCTATGGCTACACCTTC
V gene: TRBV9; J gene: TRBJ2-1; clone size: -; D gene: TRBD2; CDR3 protein: CASSRGGSSYNEQFF; CDR3 DNA: TGTGCCAGCAGCCGCGGGGGGAGCTCCTACAATGAGCAGTTCTTC
V gene: TRBV2; J gene: TRBJ2-1; clone size: -; D gene: TRBD1; CDR3 protein: CASSEQGAGNEQFF; CDR3 DNA: TGTGCCAGCAGTGAACAGGGGGCGGGAAATGAGCAGTTCTTC
V gene: TRBV6-5; J gene: TRBJ1-1; clone size: -; D gene: TRBD1; CDR3 protein: CASSYSETGGTEAFF; CDR3 DNA: TGTGCCAGCAGTTACTCAGAAACAGGGGGCACTGAAGCTTTCTTT
V gene: TRBV9; J gene: TRBJ1-1; clone size: -; D gene: -; CDR3 protein: CASSVVGVYTEAFF; CDR3 DNA: TGTGCCAGCAGCGTAGTAGGCGTCTACACTGAAGCTTTCTTT
V gene: TRBV10-3; J gene: TRBJ2-4; clone size: once; D gene: -; CDR3 protein: CAISEGFLAKNIQYF; CDR3 DNA: TGTGCCATCAGTGAGGGATTCTTAGCCAAAAACATTCAGTACTTC
V gene: TRBV9; J gene: TRBJ1-5; clone size: -; D gene: -; CDR3 protein: CASSVGGSNQPQHF; CDR3 DNA: TGTGCCAGCAGCGTAGGGGGGAGCAATCAGCCCCAGCATTTT
V gene: TRBV5-1; J gene: TRBJ2-3; clone size: -; D gene: TRBD1; CDR3 protein: CASSFQGVATDTQYF; CDR3 DNA: TGCGCCAGCAGCTTCCAGGGGGTTGCGACAGATACGCAGTATTTT
V gene: TRBV28; J gene: TRBJ1-5; clone size: -; D gene: -; CDR3 protein: CATIVSNQPQHF; CDR3 DNA: TGTGCCACCATTGTCTCTAATCAGCCCCAGCATTTT
V gene: TRBV7-9; J gene: TRBJ1-4; clone size: -; D gene: TRBD1; CDR3 protein: CASSPGQGATNEKLFF; CDR3 DNA: TGTGCCAGCAGCCCCGGACAGGGGGCAACTAATGAAAAACTGTTTTTT
V gene: TRBV7-2; J gene: TRBJ1-1; clone size: -; D gene: -; CDR3 protein: CASSSSHMVDTEAFF; CDR3 DNA: TGTGCCAGCAGCTCCTCCCACATGGTAGACACTGAAGCTTTCTTT
V gene: TRBV28; J gene: TRBJ2-3; clone size: -; D gene: -; CDR3 protein: CASSLRTSTDTQYF; CDR3 DNA: TGTGCCAGCAGTCTAAGGACGAGCACAGATACGCAGTATTTT
V gene: TRBV5-1; J gene: TRBJ1-1; clone size: -; D gene: TRBD1; CDR3 protein: CASSLLTGGAGTEAFF; CDR3 DNA: TGCGCCAGCAGCCTCTTGACAGGGGGCGCGGGTACTGAAGCTTTCTTT
V gene: TRBV19; J gene: TRBJ1-1; clone size: -; D gene: TRBD1; CDR3 protein: CASRGQLNTEAFF; CDR3 DNA: TGTGCCAGTAGGGGACAGCTGAACACTGAAGCTTTCTTT
V gene: TRBV4-3; J gene: TRBJ2-7; clone size: -; D gene: -; CDR3 protein: CASSHGLPYEQYF; CDR3 DNA: TGCGCCAGCAGCCATGGTCTCCCGTACGAGCAGTACTTC
V gene: TRBV5-1; J gene: TRBJ2-1; clone size: -; D gene: TRBD2; CDR3 protein: CASSLSGTTYNEQFF; CDR3 DNA: TGCGCCAGCAGCTTATCCGGGACTACCTACAATGAGCAGTTCTTC
V gene: TRBV11-1; J gene: TRBJ1-2; clone size: -; D gene: TRBD1; CDR3 protein: CASSSTGALPGYGYTF; CDR3 DNA: TGTGCCAGCAGTTCGACAGGGGCCTTGCCGGGCTATGGCTACACCTTC
V gene: TRBV19; J gene: TRBJ2-3; clone size: -; D gene: -; CDR3 protein: CASSIFTTSTDTQYF; CDR3 DNA: TGTGCCAGTAGTATTTTCACTACGAGCACAGATACGCAGTATTTT
V gene: TRBV2; J gene: TRBJ2-6; clone size: -; D gene: -; CDR3 protein: CASVRESGANVLTF; CDR3 DNA: TGTGCCAGCGTCCGGGAATCTGGGGCCAACGTCCTGACTTTC
V gene: TRBV6-5; J gene: TRBJ2-7; clone size: -; D gene: TRBD2; CDR3 protein: CASSRTSGFYEQYF; CDR3 DNA: TGTGCCAGCAGCAGGACTAGCGGGTTCTACGAGCAGTACTTC
V gene: TRBV4-1; J gene: TRBJ1-4; clone size: -; D gene: -; CDR3 protein: CASSPGEINEKLFF; CDR3 DNA: TGCGCCAGCAGCCCCGGGGAAATTAATGAAAAACTGTTTTTT
V gene: TRBV5-1; J gene: TRBJ2-3; clone size: few; D gene: TRBD2; CDR3 protein: CASGPSGRTSTDTQYF; CDR3 DNA: TGCGCCAGCGGCCCTAGCGGGAGAACTAGCACAGATACGCAGTATTTT
V gene: TRBV7-2; J gene: TRBJ2-7; clone size: -; D gene: TRBD2; CDR3 protein: CASSSERGAYEQYF; CDR3 DNA: TGTGCCAGCAGTTCCGAGCGGGGGGCCTACGAGCAGTACTTC
V gene: TRBV28; J gene: TRBJ2-7; clone size: many; D gene: TRBD1; CDR3 protein: CASRAPGQGADEQYF; CDR3 DNA: TGTGCCAGCAGGGCCCCGGGACAGGGGGCCGACGAGCAGTACTTC
V gene: TRBV2; J gene: TRBJ1-4; clone size: once; D gene: -; CDR3 protein: CASRIQGGDEKLFF; CDR3 DNA: TGTGCCAGCAGGATACAGGGAGGGGATGAAAAACTGTTTTTT
V gene: TRBV6-1; J gene: TRBJ1-2; clone size: few; D gene: TRBD1; CDR3 protein: CASSEAAGGQDGYTF; CDR3 DNA: TGTGCCAGCAGTGAAGCGGCAGGGGGTCAGGATGGCTACACCTTC
V gene: TRBV11-2; J gene: TRBJ2-1; clone size: -; D gene: -; CDR3 protein: CASSPTRSYNEQFF; CDR3 DNA: TGTGCCAGCAGCCCAACCCGCTCCTACAATGAGCAGTTCTTC
V gene: TRBV9; J gene: TRBJ2-2; clone size: -; D gene: -; CDR3 protein: CASSELLAPAGELFF; CDR3 DNA: TGTGCCAGCAGCGAGCTTCTAGCGCCAGCCGGGGAGCTGTTTTTT
V gene: TRBV5-4; J gene: TRBJ2-3; clone size: -; D gene: TRBD2; CDR3 protein: CASRKRLAGHTDTQYF; CDR3 DNA: TGTGCCAGCCGAAAAAGACTAGCGGGACACACAGATACGCAGTATTTT
V gene: TRBV28; J gene: TRBJ2-4; clone size: once; D gene: -; CDR3 protein: CASTGAGGGKNIQYF; CDR3 DNA: TGTGCCAGCACGGGGGCGGGCGGGGGCAAAAACATTCAGTACTTC
V gene: TRBV28; J gene: TRBJ2-3; clone size: -; D gene: -; CDR3 protein: CASSSKTARGTDTQYF; CDR3 DNA: TGTGCCAGCAGTTCGAAAACAGCGAGGGGGACAGATACGCAGTATTTT
V gene: TRBV28; J gene: TRBJ2-7; clone size: -; D gene: TRBD2; CDR3 protein: CASSFQTGTSGYEQYF; CDR3 DNA: TGTGCCAGCAGTTTCCAAACCGGGACTAGCGGCTACGAGCAGTACTTC
V gene: TRBV5-1; J gene: TRBJ1-2; clone size: -; D gene: -; CDR3 protein: CASSLAYRPNYGYTF; CDR3 DNA: TGCGCCAGCAGCTTGGCGTACAGACCAAACTATGGCTACACCTTC